This T cell receptor (beta chain) derives from a study of cytomegalovirus exposure and HLA in healthy donors. Overall study results and limits: It was confirmed in vitro that three of the CMV-associated chains were specific for CMV antigens.

This PCR relied on a set of 60 Vbeta primers and 13 Jbeta primers. Using immunoSEQ multiplex PCR, the repertoire was profiled, and TCRdb retains in-frame clones only, with some absent. The repertoire holds about 81,000 clones, with over 65% as singletons. Details on this clone: What it binds is not known.

The V end lost 0 bases, the J end lost 4 bases, and 10 bases lay between the germline ends. The CDR3 has 15 residues. CDR1 is SGHRS, CDR2 YFSETQ, per germline. Input material: PBMCs. The chain has TRBV5-1 and TRBJ2-2, with D hard to call. This clonotype was obtained from a man aged 45 to 65 in good health and CMV-seropositive. CDR3 residues: CASSLGGVGTGELFF. DNA of the CDR3: TGCGCCAGCAGCTTGGGAGGAGTCGGCACCGGGGAGCTGTTTTTT.